The clone carrying this TCR beta chain was seen a few times. Its antigen is as yet unknown. The CDR3 runs to 16 residues. J lost 0 bases, V lost 5 bases, and 9 bases had no gene match. Per the germline V gene, CDR1 is SEHNR and CDR2 is FQNEAQ (reference sequence). The data originate from a study of fetal regulatory T cell absence and autoimmunity. TCRdb's copy holds only in-frame clones and misses some; the assay was immunoSEQ multiplex PCR. In the table there are some 87,000 clones, 55% to 75% of which are singletons. Study findings and constraints: Some top pancreas TCR clones were over 85-fold enriched versus cord blood.

The genes are TRBV7-9 and TRBJ1-2; TRBD1 agrees at 7 bases. Material for sequencing was pancreas tissue. This TCR was recovered from a male donor with IPEX syndrome. This chain's CDR3 is CASSAYRGTANYGYTF. In DNA form, the CDR3 reads TGTGCCAGCAGCGCATATCGCGGGACAGCTAACTATGGCTACACCTTC.